Below are 4 T cell receptor beta chains sequenced from a single sample in a study of identical twins. TCRdb reprocessed the 5' RACE reads with MiXCR, giving one entry per CDR3 protein. In the table there are more than 350,000 distinct CDR3 sequences, roughly 9% of which are singletons. The sequenced sample consisted of naive T cells sorted from blood. Source of these receptors: a woman aged 45 to 65 in good health.

This clonotype was recorded at least ten times. The genes are TRBV12-3 or TRBV12-4 and TRBJ2-7; 8 nucleotides agree with TRBD2. Trimming removed 7 bases from V and 2 bases from J; junction bases left unmatched: 4. The length of the CDR3 is 13 residues. The CDR3 sequence is CASTPGLAYEQYF. In nucleotides, the CDR3 is TGTGCCAGCACTCCGGGACTAGCCTACGAGCAGTACTTC.

The chain has TRBV7-8 and TRBJ1-5; D unresolved. This CDR3 spans 13 amino acids. Looked up from germline, CDR1 is SGHVS and CDR2 is FQNEAQ. V was pared by 1 base and J by 9 bases, with 10 bases between. The CDR3 DNA is TGTGCCAGCAGCTTAGAAATTGAGATGCCCCAGCATTTT. It is translated as CASSLEIEMPQHF.

The rearrangement uses TRBV7-8 and TRBJ2-7; 14 nucleotides agree with TRBD2. This CDR3 region has 15 residues. CDR1 and CDR2 from the germline V gene are SGHVS and FQNEAQ. Trimming at V came to 3 bases and at J to 3 bases, leaving 1 base not matched to a gene. The CDR3 loop reads CASSLTSGGVYEQYF. The CDR3 DNA reads TGTGCCAGCAGCTTGACTAGCGGGGGGGTCTACGAGCAGTACTTC.

This clonotype was seen many times. This chain links TRBV29-1 with TRBJ2-7; D tentatively fits TRBD1 or TRBD2 (6 bases each). CDR3 length: 12 amino acids. Germline lookup yields CDR1 SQVTM and CDR2 ANQGSEA. Trimming removed 7 bases from V and 1 base from J, with 11 bases in between. The CDR3 coding sequence is TGCAGCGCTAGGGGGGAATCCTACGAGCAGTACTTC. Amino acids: CSARGESYEQYF.